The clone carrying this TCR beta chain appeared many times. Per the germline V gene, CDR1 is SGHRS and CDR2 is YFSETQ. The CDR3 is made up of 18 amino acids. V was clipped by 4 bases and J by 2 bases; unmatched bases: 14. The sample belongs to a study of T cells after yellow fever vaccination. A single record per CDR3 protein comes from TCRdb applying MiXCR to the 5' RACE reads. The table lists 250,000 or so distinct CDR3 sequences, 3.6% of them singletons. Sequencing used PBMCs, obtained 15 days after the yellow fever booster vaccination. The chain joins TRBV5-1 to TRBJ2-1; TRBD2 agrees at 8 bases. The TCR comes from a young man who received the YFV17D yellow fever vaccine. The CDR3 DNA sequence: TGCGCCAGCAGCGGAATATCCCTAGCGGGCTCCCCCTACAATGAGCAGTTCTTC. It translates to CASSGISLAGSPYNEQFF.